This T cell receptor beta chain emerged from a study of cytomegalovirus exposure and HLA in healthy donors. The junction had 6 bases not matched to a gene; V was cut back by 6 bases and J by 5 bases. The CDR3 length is 13 residues. CDR1 is SNHLY and CDR2 is FYNNEI in the germline V gene. Primers included in the PCR were 60 Vbeta and 13 Jbeta primers. Some clones are missing from TCRdb's copy, which holds only in-frame ones; the method was immunoSEQ multiplex PCR. The repertoire holds around 99,000 clones, with roughly 76% as singletons. The sequence was obtained from a woman in her forties or fifties in good health and CMV-seropositive. The V call is TRBV2, the J call TRBJ1-2, with 7 bases identical to TRBD1. The specimen sequenced was PBMCs. The CDR3 coding sequence is TGTGCCAGCAGCGCCGGACAGGCATATGGCTACACCTTC. Its translation: CASSAGQAYGYTF.